These T cell receptor beta chains were read from a single sample in a study of Graves' ophthalmopathy and Graves' hyperthyroidism. TCRdb processed the multiplex PCR reads anew with MiXCR; each CDR3 protein has one entry. The sample lists roughly 160,000 distinct CDR3 sequences; over 35% were seen once. The material sequenced was peripheral blood. All receptors come from a woman aged 40 to 50 with Graves' ophthalmopathy. Both conserved end residues are part of each CDR3. D genes are given only for firm matches. Expanded clones get a size class; other rows say once, few or many, or leave the size out.

D gene: NA; clone size: NA; V gene: TRBV7-2; J gene: TRBJ2-7; CDR3 DNA: TGTGCCAGCAGCCGCGCCGCGGGAACGTCCTACGAGCAGTACTTC; CDR3 protein: CASSRAAGTSYEQYF
D gene: NA; clone size: many; V gene: TRBV6-1; J gene: TRBJ2-7; CDR3 DNA: TGTGCCAGCAGTGGAGGAAGGGTTCTAGCGAGCGAGCAGTACTTC; CDR3 protein: CASSGGRVLASEQYF
D gene: TRBD2; clone size: many; V gene: TRBV18; J gene: TRBJ2-5; CDR3 DNA: TGTGCCAGCTCACCCAAACTAGCGATCCAAGAGACCCAGTACTTC; CDR3 protein: CASSPKLAIQETQYF
D gene: NA; clone size: many; V gene: TRBV12-3/TRBV12-4; J gene: TRBJ1-1; CDR3 DNA: TGTGCCAGCAGCCCAGCCGCGGTGTGGGGGAACACTGAAGCTTTCTTT; CDR3 protein: CASSPAAVWGNTEAFF
D gene: NA; clone size: NA; V gene: TRBV20-1; J gene: TRBJ2-7; CDR3 DNA: TGCAGTACCGCGAGGGAGAGAGGCTACGAGCAGTACTTC; CDR3 protein: CSTARERGYEQYF
D gene: NA; clone size: NA; V gene: TRBV6-1; J gene: TRBJ1-5; CDR3 DNA: TGTGCCAGCAGTGATATAAGCTTGGATCAGCCCCAGCATTTT; CDR3 protein: CASSDISLDQPQHF
D gene: TRBD2; clone size: medium-sized; V gene: TRBV6-2/TRBV6-3; J gene: TRBJ2-5; CDR3 DNA: TGTGCCAGCAGCTCTAGCGGAGAGACCCAGTACTTC; CDR3 protein: CASSSSGETQYF
D gene: NA; clone size: NA; V gene: TRBV12-3/TRBV12-4; J gene: TRBJ2-7; CDR3 DNA: TGTGCCAGCACCTTGGGGGGGCACTACGAGCAGTACTTC; CDR3 protein: CASTLGGHYEQYF
D gene: NA; clone size: many; V gene: TRBV7-9; J gene: TRBJ2-5; CDR3 DNA: TGTGCCAGCAGCATCACCCTGACAGCGCCTGGTACCCAGTACTTC; CDR3 protein: CASSITLTAPGTQYF
D gene: NA; clone size: NA; V gene: TRBV12-3/TRBV12-4; J gene: TRBJ1-2; CDR3 DNA: TGTGCCAGCAGACTAAGAGGGTATGGCTACACCTTC; CDR3 protein: CASRLRGYGYTF
D gene: NA; clone size: NA; V gene: TRBV12-3/TRBV12-4; J gene: TRBJ1-1; CDR3 DNA: TGTGCCAGCAGCTATCACGGGGGGGCAGCTTTCTTT; CDR3 protein: CASSYHGGAAFF
D gene: NA; clone size: many; V gene: TRBV6-1; J gene: TRBJ2-3; CDR3 DNA: TGTGCCAGCAGTGTGACAGAGGCGCAGTATTTT; CDR3 protein: CASSVTEAQYF
D gene: NA; clone size: many; V gene: TRBV29-1; J gene: TRBJ1-1; CDR3 DNA: TGCAGCGGTCGGGATTTGGACACTGAAGCTTTCTTT; CDR3 protein: CSGRDLDTEAFF
D gene: NA; clone size: NA; V gene: TRBV12-3/TRBV12-4; J gene: TRBJ2-5; CDR3 DNA: TGTGCCAGCAGTTTTCTGGGGGTAGAGACCCAGTACTTC; CDR3 protein: CASSFLGVETQYF
D gene: TRBD1; clone size: NA; V gene: TRBV12-3/TRBV12-4; J gene: TRBJ1-5; CDR3 DNA: TGTGCCAGCAGTCCTCAGGGGGCTACTCAGCCCCAGCATTTT; CDR3 protein: CASSPQGATQPQHF
D gene: NA; clone size: NA; V gene: TRBV6-5; J gene: TRBJ2-5; CDR3 DNA: TGTGCCAGCAGTTACGGAGGACGAGGGGAGACCCAGTACTTC; CDR3 protein: CASSYGGRGETQYF
D gene: NA; clone size: NA; V gene: TRBV6-2/TRBV6-3; J gene: TRBJ2-2; CDR3 DNA: TGTGCCAGCAGTTACGGGATAGCGGTGAACACCGGGGAGCTGTTTTTT; CDR3 protein: CASSYGIAVNTGELFF
D gene: NA; clone size: many; V gene: TRBV18; J gene: TRBJ1-6; CDR3 DNA: TGTGCCAGCTCACCACCGGGTGGGGGAAATTCACCCCTCCACTTT; CDR3 protein: CASSPPGGGNSPLHF
D gene: NA; clone size: NA; V gene: TRBV28; J gene: TRBJ1-3; CDR3 DNA: TGTGCCAGCAGCTCCCGAGGGACCACCATATATTTT; CDR3 protein: CASSSRGTTIYF
D gene: NA; clone size: once; V gene: TRBV6-5; J gene: TRBJ1-2; CDR3 DNA: TGTGCCAGCAGTTACTCGGCAGGGGTAGGCTACACCTTC; CDR3 protein: CASSYSAGVGYTF
D gene: NA; clone size: NA; V gene: TRBV6-2/TRBV6-3; J gene: TRBJ1-1; CDR3 DNA: TGTGCCAGCACCCGGGGGGTCTACACTGAAGCTTTCTTT; CDR3 protein: CASTRGVYTEAFF
D gene: NA; clone size: many; V gene: TRBV5-6; J gene: TRBJ1-6; CDR3 DNA: TGTGCCAGCAGCTTCGACAGTCTCAATTCACCCCTCCACTTT; CDR3 protein: CASSFDSLNSPLHF
D gene: NA; clone size: many; V gene: TRBV28; J gene: TRBJ1-1; CDR3 DNA: TGTGCCAGCAGTTTATGGACAGAGAACACTGAAGCTTTCTTT; CDR3 protein: CASSLWTENTEAFF
D gene: NA; clone size: NA; V gene: TRBV6-5; J gene: TRBJ2-4; CDR3 DNA: TGTGCCAGCAGTCAGAATCAGCGAAACATTCAGTACTTC; CDR3 protein: CASSQNQRNIQYF
D gene: NA; clone size: NA; V gene: TRBV7-2; J gene: TRBJ1-2; CDR3 DNA: TGTGCCAGCAGCTCCAACAGGGATAGGGGCTACACCTTC; CDR3 protein: CASSSNRDRGYTF
D gene: NA; clone size: many; V gene: TRBV19; J gene: TRBJ1-2; CDR3 DNA: TGTGCCAGTCAGACTACGGACATGCTTAACTATGGCTACACCTTC; CDR3 protein: CASQTTDMLNYGYTF
D gene: NA; clone size: few; V gene: TRBV28; J gene: TRBJ2-7; CDR3 DNA: TGTGCCAGCAGTTATCGCTGGGGGGGGCCCTACGAGCAGTACTTC; CDR3 protein: CASSYRWGGPYEQYF
D gene: NA; clone size: NA; V gene: TRBV7-2; J gene: TRBJ2-5; CDR3 DNA: TGTGCCAGCAGCCATCCCGGGACACACCAAGAGACCCAGTACTTC; CDR3 protein: CASSHPGTHQETQYF
D gene: TRBD1; clone size: many; V gene: TRBV6-5; J gene: TRBJ1-1; CDR3 DNA: TGTGCCAGCAGTTACTCGGGACAGGGGAGGACTGAAGCTTTCTTT; CDR3 protein: CASSYSGQGRTEAFF
D gene: NA; clone size: many; V gene: TRBV20-1; J gene: TRBJ1-1; CDR3 DNA: TGCAGTGCTATTGGGGCGGACACTGAAGCTTTCTTT; CDR3 protein: CSAIGADTEAFF
D gene: NA; clone size: NA; V gene: TRBV29-1; J gene: TRBJ1-2; CDR3 DNA: TGCAGCGTTGGAGGAGGGGAGGGGTATGGCTACACCTTC; CDR3 protein: CSVGGGEGYGYTF
D gene: NA; clone size: once; V gene: TRBV12-3/TRBV12-4; J gene: TRBJ2-7; CDR3 DNA: TGTGCCAGCAGGAGCGGTTCCTACGAGCAGTACTTC; CDR3 protein: CASRSGSYEQYF
D gene: TRBD2; clone size: NA; V gene: TRBV19; J gene: TRBJ2-7; CDR3 DNA: TGTGCCAGTAGTATCCTCGGGACTAGCGGATACGAGCAGTACTTC; CDR3 protein: CASSILGTSGYEQYF
D gene: TRBD1; clone size: NA; V gene: TRBV6-2/TRBV6-3; J gene: TRBJ2-7; CDR3 DNA: TGTGCCGGCTGTAATCACAGGGACAGACCCTACGAGCAGTACTTC; CDR3 protein: CAGCNHRDRPYEQYF
D gene: TRBD2; clone size: many; V gene: TRBV7-2; J gene: TRBJ2-7; CDR3 DNA: TGTGCCAGCAGCTTACCTAGCGGGGGTTCCTACGAGCAGTACTTC; CDR3 protein: CASSLPSGGSYEQYF
D gene: NA; clone size: NA; V gene: TRBV7-2; J gene: TRBJ1-1; CDR3 DNA: TGTGCCAGCAGCCCGGGCGGCAGCTTGAACACTGAAGCTTTCTTT; CDR3 protein: CASSPGGSLNTEAFF
D gene: TRBD1; clone size: few; V gene: TRBV28; J gene: TRBJ2-7; CDR3 DNA: TGTGCCAGCAGTCCAAGACAGGGGGCAAACTACGAGCAGTACTTC; CDR3 protein: CASSPRQGANYEQYF
D gene: TRBD1; clone size: NA; V gene: TRBV7-2; J gene: TRBJ1-5; CDR3 DNA: TGTGCCAGCAGTCAGGGACAGGGAGGTTCGACCCAGCATTTT; CDR3 protein: CASSQGQGGSTQHF
D gene: NA; clone size: NA; V gene: TRBV6-2/TRBV6-3; J gene: TRBJ1-5; CDR3 DNA: TGTGCCAGCAGTTTTTACCGTAAAGGGCAGCCCCAGCATTTT; CDR3 protein: CASSFYRKGQPQHF
D gene: NA; clone size: many; V gene: TRBV18; J gene: TRBJ1-2; CDR3 DNA: TGTGCCAGCTCACCCGATGAGACAGACTATGGCTACACCTTC; CDR3 protein: CASSPDETDYGYTF
D gene: NA; clone size: NA; V gene: TRBV7-3; J gene: TRBJ2-2; CDR3 DNA: TGTGCCAGCAGCTTTACAAAACAGGCCGACACCGGGGAGCTGTTTTTT; CDR3 protein: CASSFTKQADTGELFF
D gene: TRBD2; clone size: NA; V gene: TRBV7-8; J gene: TRBJ2-7; CDR3 DNA: TGTGCCAGCAGCCCACTGACTAGCGGGACTGCCTACGAGCAGTACTTC; CDR3 protein: CASSPLTSGTAYEQYF
D gene: NA; clone size: many; V gene: TRBV7-9; J gene: TRBJ2-7; CDR3 DNA: TGTGCCAGCAGCGGTAGGGGGGTCTCCAACTACGAGCAGTACTTC; CDR3 protein: CASSGRGVSNYEQYF